This T cell receptor (beta chain) was recovered during a study of shared clonotypes between healthy human individuals. This CDR3 spans 13 amino acids. Germline lookup yields CDR1 SEHNR and CDR2 FQNEAQ (reference sequence). Between the trimmed V and J ends, which lost 5 bases and 8 bases, there was a span of 12 bases. Profiling relied on immunoSEQ multiplex PCR, and the TCRdb table lists in-frame clones only, not all of them. The profile shows some 2.3 million clones, more than 85% of them singletons. This clone appeared once. Sequences were obtained from naive CD4+ T cells from PBMCs. The sample's subset: CD45RA+ positively selected. The rearrangement uses TRBV7-9 and TRBJ1-4, with TRBD1 as a possible D gene (5 bases). The sequence was collected from a man aged 18 to 35 in good health. Some clones in this sample may be carry-over from other donors' samples. CDR3 region: CASSPRGDEKLFF. The CDR3 region has the DNA TGTGCCAGCAGCCCCCGGGGGGACGAAAAACTGTTTTTT.